The 19 T cell receptor beta chains given below trace back to one sample, sequenced in a study of blood T cell repertoires in COVID-19. Sequencing was performed with immunoSEQ multiplex PCR; in TCRdb, only in-frame clones are kept and a portion is missing. The repertoire holds about 250,000 clones, with 82% as singletons. Input material: peripheral blood. These receptors all stem from a woman older than 75 with active or convalescent COVID-19.

The chain couples TRBV10-2 to TRBJ1-2; possible D gene TRBD1, 5 bases. V was pared by 6 bases and J by 7 bases, with 21 bases between. In germline, CDR1 is WSHSY, CDR2 SAAADI. This CDR3 region has 15 residues. The CDR3 protein is CASRPSRPGKGGYTF. CDR3 sequence (DNA): TGCGCCAGCAGGCCTTCTAGGCCAGGGAAAGGTGGCTACACCTTC.

CDR3 in amino acids: CASSFSTAQETQYF. The CDR3 DNA is TGTGCCAGCAGCTTTTCGACAGCTCAAGAGACCCAGTACTTC. V is TRBV5-5 and J is TRBJ2-5; tentatively, D is TRBD1 (5 bases). The CDR3 is 14 amino acids. CDR1 and CDR2 (germline): SGHKS, YYEKEE (reference sequence). Trimming took off 2 bases at V and 2 bases at J, with 10 bases between the two ends.

This chain joins TRBV19 and TRBJ2-1; TRBD2 matches 8 bases. CDR1 LNHDA and CDR2 SQIVND come from the germline V gene (reference sequence). Trimming at V came to 11 bases and at J to 3 bases, leaving 15 bases not matched to a gene. The CDR3 runs 16 residues. The CDR3 coding sequence is TGTGCCCGAGCGGGAGCCCTCCCCCCCTTCTACAATGAGCAGTTCTTC. It yields the protein CARAGALPPFYNEQFF.

The chain employs TRBV18 and TRBJ2-7; TRBD2 is a possible D gene (6 bases). In germline, CDR1 is KGHSH, CDR2 LQKENI. CDR3 length equals 14 residues. The V and J ends lost 4 bases and 7 bases respectively, with 17 bases between them. CDR3 amino acids: CASSLGGSGDEQYF. CDR3 DNA sequence: TGTGCCAGCTCACTGGGGGGATCCGGGGATGAGCAGTACTTC.

The chain has TRBV5-1 and TRBJ2-5; 9 bases match TRBD2. The CDR3 spans 18 residues. The germline gives CDR1 SGHRS, CDR2 YFSETQ. V was clipped by 0 bases and J by 5 bases; unmatched bases: 14. The CDR3 loop reads CASSLGWVAGEVAETQYF. Here the CDR3 DNA reads TGCGCCAGCAGCTTGGGTTGGGTAGCGGGAGAGGTTGCGGAGACCCAGTACTTC. Using reference TRBV5-1 and TRBJ2-5 for the parts outside the CDR3, the full variable domain is KAGVTQTPRYLIKTRGQQVTLSCSPISGHRSVSWYQQTPGQGLQFLFEYFSETQRNKGNFPGRFSGRQFSNSRSEMNVSTLELGDSALYLCASSLGWVAGEVAETQYFGPGTRLLVL.

This clone was detected once. The chain joins TRBV6-4 to TRBJ1-2, with D possibly matching TRBD1 (5 bases). CDR3 length: 13 residues. V dropped 4 bases and J dropped 7 bases, with 13 bases sitting between them. Per the germline V gene, CDR1 is MRHNA and CDR2 is SNTAGT. The CDR3 sequence is CASSARGAFGYTF. The CDR3 nucleotides are TGTGCCAGCAGTGCCCGTGGGGCGTTTGGCTACACCTTC.

This clone was seen more than once but under ten times. J is TRBJ1-2 and V is TRBV7-2; 7 bases are shared with TRBD1. Germline V gives CDR1 SGHTA, CDR2 FQGNSA. Trimming removed 3 bases from V and 3 bases from J; junction bases left unmatched: 10. There are 16 residues in the CDR3. CDR3 loop: CASSFGTRGPDYGYTF. In DNA, the CDR3 is TGTGCCAGCAGCTTTGGTACGAGGGGGCCGGACTATGGCTACACCTTC.

This clone has a handful of counts. The rearrangement uses TRBV2 and TRBJ1-1; 8 bases are a match to TRBD1. After removal of 4 bases from V and 4 bases from J, the junction contained 5 bases not matched to a gene. This CDR3 region has 14 residues. The germline V gene encodes CDR1 SNHLY and CDR2 FYNNEI. CDR3 coding DNA: TGTGCCAGCAGTGCCAGGACAGGGTTCACTGAAGCTTTCTTT. It specifies CASSARTGFTEAFF.

V gene TRBV6-5 combines with J gene TRBJ1-2; 7 nucleotides match TRBD1. Germline V CDR1 and CDR2: MNHEY, SVGAGI. V dropped 6 bases and J dropped 3; count of bases not matched to a gene: 10. This CDR3 spans 15 amino acids. CDR3 DNA sequence: TGTGCCAGCAGGAAAGACAGGGATGGAGACTATGGCTACACCTTC. The encoded protein is CASRKDRDGDYGYTF.

The V and J genes are TRBV6-1 and TRBJ2-7; possible D gene TRBD2, 5 bases. The ends were cut back, 2 bases at V and 0 bases at J, with 8 bases in the middle. In germline, CDR1 is MNHNS, CDR2 SASEGT. This CDR3 contains 14 residues. CDR3 in DNA: TGTGCCAGCAGTGAAAGGACTTCCTCCTACGAGCAGTACTTC. Amino acids: CASSERTSSYEQYF.

The chain links TRBV30 to TRBJ2-1, with D possibly matching TRBD2 (6 bases). The CDR3 consists of 17 residues. V was pared by 0 bases and J by 0 bases, with 15 bases between. The germline CDR1 and CDR2 sequences are GTSNPN and SVGIG (reference sequence). The CDR3 here is CAWSVQRAGISYNEQFF. As DNA, the CDR3 is TGTGCCTGGAGTGTACAGCGGGCCGGAATCTCCTACAATGAGCAGTTCTTC. The full variable domain, in which reference TRBV30 and TRBJ2-1 provide the parts outside the CDR3, is SQTIHQWPATLVQPVGSPLSLECTVEGTSNPNLYWYRQAAGRGLQLLFYSVGIGQISSEVPQNLSASRPQDRQFILSSKKLLLSDSGFYLCAWSVQRAGISYNEQFFGPGTRLTVL.

The chain has TRBV6-1 and TRBJ1-4, with a tentative D call TRBD1 (6 bases). Germline CDR1 MNHNS, CDR2 SASEGT. V shed 4 bases and J shed 3 bases, with 24 bases lying between them. The CDR3 spans 19 residues. The CDR3 is CASSVLSPGGAQANEKLFF. The CDR3 DNA is TGTGCCAGCAGTGTCCTCTCCCCTGGGGGGGCGCAGGCTAATGAAAAACTGTTTTTT.

The J gene is TRBJ1-4, the V gene TRBV6-5; D ambiguous. The CDR3 has 15 amino acids. CDR1 and CDR2 from the germline V gene are MNHEY and SVGAGI. V was trimmed by 0 bases and J by 0 bases, leaving 5 bases between them. The CDR3 protein is CASSYSGSTNEKLFF. The CDR3, as DNA: TGTGCCAGCAGTTACTCGGGCTCAACTAATGAAAAACTGTTTTTT.

This clone was seen just once. This chain links TRBV7-8 with TRBJ2-5, with D possibly matching TRBD2 (5 bases). This CDR3 has 15 amino acids. Germline lookup yields CDR1 SGHVS and CDR2 FQNEAQ. Trimming pared 2 bases from V and 5 bases from J, leaving 15 bases between. The DNA of the CDR3 is TGTGCCAGCAGCTTAAATCGGGGTCCCCAGGAGACCCAGTACTTC. Translation: CASSLNRGPQETQYF.

This clone was recorded once. This sequence joins TRBV14 and TRBJ1-2; D unresolved. V was pared by 3 bases and J by 3 bases, with 8 bases between. This CDR3 is built from 13 residues. The V gene's germline CDR1 is SGHDN and CDR2 FVKESK. The CDR3 is CASSQGRYYGYTF. CDR3 sequence (DNA): TGTGCCAGCAGCCAGGGGAGGTACTATGGCTACACCTTC.

The chain couples TRBV19 to TRBJ2-3; possibly TRBD2 for D (5 bases). Germline lookup yields CDR1 LNHDA and CDR2 SQIVND (reference sequence). The CDR3 contains 16 residues. With 4 bases removed from V and 0 bases from J, the gap between germline ends came to 14 bases. The CDR3 sequence is CASSRTHRGSTDTQYF. As DNA, the CDR3 is TGTGCCAGTAGTAGGACCCACCGGGGAAGCACAGATACGCAGTATTTT.

This CDR3 is CASSFAGTKQFF. The CDR3 DNA follows: TGTGCCAGCAGCTTTGCCGGAACTAAGCAGTTCTTC. The V and J genes are TRBV7-2 and TRBJ2-1; D gene unclear. With 3 bases removed from V and 11 bases from J, the gap between germline ends came to 11 bases. The CDR3 sequence is 12 residues long. CDR1 is SGHTA, CDR2 FQGNSA, per germline.

This chain connects TRBV5-1 to TRBJ2-2; TRBD2 is a possible D gene (5 bases). With 3 bases removed from V and 4 bases from J, the gap between germline ends came to 16 bases. The CDR3 totals 16 residues. Germline lookup yields CDR1 SGHRS and CDR2 YFSETQ. CDR3 nucleotides: TGCGCCAGCAGCTCTCGACCCCAGAGCGGCACCGGGGAGCTGTTTTTT. It codes for CASSSRPQSGTGELFF.

This clone came up once. The rearrangement uses TRBV25-1 and TRBJ2-5; 7 bases are shared with TRBD1. V was pared by 5 bases and J by 4 bases, with 16 bases of the junction left unmatched. Germline V gene sequence: CDR1 MGHDK, CDR2 SYGVNS. The CDR3 loop spans 17 amino acids. CDR3 in DNA: TGTGCCAGCAGTCCCACTTTGGGCTCAGGGGGAATAGAGACCCAGTACTTC. Its protein is CASSPTLGSGGIETQYF.